Shown below are 2 T cell receptor beta chains from a single sample sequenced in a study of T cell responses to AZD1222 COVID-19 vaccine. Generated by immunoSEQ multiplex PCR, the TCRdb table keeps only in-frame clones and is missing some. Altogether more than 90,000 clones are present, around 84% being singletons, with the ten largest covering approximately 1.5%. The material was peripheral blood, obtained on day 0 of AZD1222 vaccination. These receptors came from an adult in good health.

The V gene is TRBV30, the J gene TRBJ1-2; no clear D. Germline V gene data show CDR1 as GTSNPN and CDR2 as SVGIG (reference sequence). V lost 3 bases and J 1 base, leaving 6 bases between the germline ends. The CDR3 spans 12 residues. CDR3 region: CAWSTDNYGYTF. In DNA form, the CDR3 reads TGTGCCTGGAGCACAGATAACTATGGCTACACCTTC.

The V gene is TRBV4-1, the J gene TRBJ2-5; D is unclear. Trimming took off 6 bases at V and 0 bases at J, with 11 bases between the two ends. CDR1 and CDR2 from the germline V gene are MGHRA and YSYEKL. This CDR3 has 14 residues. The CDR3 spells CASSPTGHQETQYF. In nucleotides, the CDR3 is TGCGCCAGCAGTCCAACCGGGCACCAAGAGACCCAGTACTTC.